Below, 8 T cell receptor beta chains from the same sample are listed, as sequenced in a study of shared clonotypes between healthy human individuals. Clones were sequenced by immunoSEQ multiplex PCR, and TCRdb holds only the in-frame ones, with some missing. Of roughly 2 million clones detected, 90% to 97% appear once; the ten largest clones hold less than 0.15%. Sequenced: naive CD4+ T cells sorted from blood. Subset reported: CD45RA+ positively selected. Source of these receptors: a man aged 18 to 29 in good health.

This sequence joins TRBV7-2 and TRBJ1-2; a weak D match, TRBD1 (5 bases). The germline gives CDR1 SGHTA, CDR2 FQGNSA. The V end lost 0 bases, the J end lost 4 bases, and 12 bases lay between the germline ends. The CDR3 runs 15 residues. The CDR3 loop reads CASSLAGPRGYGYTF. CDR3 DNA sequence: TGTGCCAGCAGCTTAGCAGGACCTAGGGGCTATGGCTACACCTTC.

In regard to this clone: The sample has other DNA sequences that encode this CDR3 too. The J gene is TRBJ1-1, the V gene TRBV30; D not certain. The CDR3 length is 14 residues. Trimming removed 0 bases at V and 1 base at J, with 9 bases between. Germline V gene sequence: CDR1 GTSNPN, CDR2 SVGIG (reference sequence). In DNA, the CDR3 is TGTGCCTGGAGTGTACTGCAGAGGAACACTGAAGCTTTCTTT. Amino acid sequence: CAWSVLQRNTEAFF.

This clone came up once. The chain combines TRBV30 with TRBJ2-3; D not resolved. V was shortened by 5 bases and J by 2 bases, with 8 bases between the two germline ends. The CDR3 has 12 amino acids. In germline, CDR1 is GTSNPN, CDR2 SVGIG (reference sequence). The CDR3 region is CAWGRYTDTQYF. Written as DNA, the CDR3 is TGTGCCTGGGGTCGGTACACAGATACGCAGTATTTT.

The V call is TRBV7-9, the J call TRBJ2-2; D possibly corresponds to TRBD1 (6 bases). Deletions cut 10 bases from V and 0 bases from J, with 15 bases between. Germline CDR1 SEHNR, CDR2 FQNEAQ (reference sequence). The CDR3 contains 15 residues. The CDR3 here is CATTTGTTNTGELFF. The CDR3, as DNA: TGTGCCACCACTACCGGGACAACGAACACCGGGGAGCTGTTTTTT.

V usage is TRBV29-1 and J usage is TRBJ2-7; unclear D gene. Germline assignment: CDR1 SQVTM and CDR2 ANQGSEA. The CDR3 consists of 14 residues. The ends were cut back, 3 bases at V and 5 bases at J, with 17 bases in the middle. The CDR3 DNA sequence: TGCAGCGTTGATAAGGGCAGAGGTTGGAACGAGCAGTACTTC. It is translated as CSVDKGRGWNEQYF.

This clone occurred once. The chain combines TRBV28 with TRBJ1-2; weak D call: TRBD1 (5 bases). Trimming removed 6 bases at V and 8 bases at J, with 19 bases between. Germline-derived CDR1 and CDR2 are MDHEN and SYDVKM. This CDR3 comprises 14 residues. The CDR3 loop reads CASRQQNDRMGYTF. The CDR3 nucleotides are TGTGCCAGCAGACAACAAAACGACAGAATGGGCTACACCTTC.

This clone has a single count. An end of the junction does not agree with germline; a read error may underlie this. The chain has TRBV2 and TRBJ1-4; D unclear. Germline lookup yields CDR1 SNHLY and CDR2 FYNNEI. This CDR3 region has 14 residues. As DNA, the CDR3 is TGTGCCAGCAGTGGGGCCCTCGTTAAGATCCAGACCGATTTT. Residues: CASSGALVKIQTDF. The entire variable domain, with the rest obtained from reference TRBV2 and TRBJ1-4, is as follows: EPEVTQTPSHQVTQMGQEVILRCVPISNHLYFYWYRQILGQKVEFLVSFYNNEISEKSEIFDDQFSVERPDGSNFTLKIRSTKLEDSAMYFCASSGALVKIQTDFGSGTQLSVL.

The chain joins TRBV7-3 to TRBJ1-3, with D tentatively TRBD1 (6 bases). There are 14 residues in the CDR3. V was clipped by 5 bases and J by 2 bases, with 10 bases between them. In germline, CDR1 is SGHTA, CDR2 FQGTGA. CDR3 residues: CASSPGVPGNTIYF. DNA for the CDR3: TGTGCCAGCAGCCCAGGGGTTCCTGGAAACACCATATATTTT.